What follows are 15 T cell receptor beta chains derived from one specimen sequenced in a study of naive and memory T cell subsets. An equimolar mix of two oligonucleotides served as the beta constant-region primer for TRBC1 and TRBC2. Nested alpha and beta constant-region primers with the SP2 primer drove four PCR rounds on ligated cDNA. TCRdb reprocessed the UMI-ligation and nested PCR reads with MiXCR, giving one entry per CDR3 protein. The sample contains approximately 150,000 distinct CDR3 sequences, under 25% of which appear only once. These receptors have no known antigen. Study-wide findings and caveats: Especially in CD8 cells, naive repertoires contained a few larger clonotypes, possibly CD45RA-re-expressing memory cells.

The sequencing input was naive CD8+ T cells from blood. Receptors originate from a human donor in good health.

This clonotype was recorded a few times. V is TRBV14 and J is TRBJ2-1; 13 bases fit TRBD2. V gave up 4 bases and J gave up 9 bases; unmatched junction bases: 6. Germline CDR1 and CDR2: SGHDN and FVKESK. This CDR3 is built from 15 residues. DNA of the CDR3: TGTGCCAGCAGCCCACCGGGACTAGCGGGGCCTGAGCAGTTCTTC. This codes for CASSPPGLAGPEQFF.

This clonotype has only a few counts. CDR3 residues: CASSNPGGYEQYF. CDR3 nucleotide sequence: TGTGCCAGCAGCAACCCCGGGGGCTACGAGCAGTACTTC. This chain links TRBV7-6 with TRBJ2-7; possible D gene TRBD2, 6 bases. The CDR3 has 13 amino acids. Germline CDR1 is SGHVS and CDR2 is FNYEAQ. The ends were cut back, 5 bases at V and 3 bases at J, with 11 bases in the middle.

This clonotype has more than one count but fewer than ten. The chain's CDR3 is CASSLGPGLANEQYF. In DNA, the CDR3 is TGTGCCAGCAGCTTAGGGCCGGGACTAGCGAACGAGCAGTACTTC. J is TRBJ2-7 and V is TRBV7-9; 10 positions match TRBD2. The CDR3 has 15 amino acids. The germline CDR1 and CDR2 sequences are SEHNR and FQNEAQ (reference sequence). V lost 1 base and J lost 5; bases outside the gene matches: 5.

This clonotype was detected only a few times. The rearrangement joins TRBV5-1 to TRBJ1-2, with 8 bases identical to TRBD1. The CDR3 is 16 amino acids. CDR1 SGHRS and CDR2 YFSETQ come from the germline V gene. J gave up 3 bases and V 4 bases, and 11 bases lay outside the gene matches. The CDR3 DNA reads TGCGCCAGCAGCCTACGGGGTCAGGGGGCTTACTATGGCTACACCTTC. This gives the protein CASSLRGQGAYYGYTF.

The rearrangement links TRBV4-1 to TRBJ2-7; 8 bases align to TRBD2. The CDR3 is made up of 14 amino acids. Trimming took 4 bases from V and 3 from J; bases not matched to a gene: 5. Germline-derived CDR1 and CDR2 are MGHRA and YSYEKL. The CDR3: CASSLAGHSYEQYF. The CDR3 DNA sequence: TGCGCCAGCAGCCTAGCGGGACACAGCTACGAGCAGTACTTC.

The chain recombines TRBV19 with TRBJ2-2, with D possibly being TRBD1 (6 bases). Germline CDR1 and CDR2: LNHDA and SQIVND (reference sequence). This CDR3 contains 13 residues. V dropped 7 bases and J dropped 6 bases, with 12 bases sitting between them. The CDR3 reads CASINRESGELFF. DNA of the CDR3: TGTGCCAGTATTAACAGGGAATCCGGGGAGCTGTTTTTT.

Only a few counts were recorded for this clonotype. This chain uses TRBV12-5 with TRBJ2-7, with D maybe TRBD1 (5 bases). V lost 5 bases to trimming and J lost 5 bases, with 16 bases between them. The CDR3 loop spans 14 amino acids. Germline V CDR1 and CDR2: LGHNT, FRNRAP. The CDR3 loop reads CASGPTVASDEQYF. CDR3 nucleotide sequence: TGTGCTAGTGGTCCGACAGTTGCCAGCGACGAGCAGTACTTC.

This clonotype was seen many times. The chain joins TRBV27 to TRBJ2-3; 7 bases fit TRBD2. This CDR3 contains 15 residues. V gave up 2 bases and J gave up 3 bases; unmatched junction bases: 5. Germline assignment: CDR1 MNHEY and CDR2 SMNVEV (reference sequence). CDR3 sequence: CASSLGPGGTDTQYF. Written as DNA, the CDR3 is TGTGCCAGCAGTTTAGGACCGGGAGGTACAGATACGCAGTATTTT.

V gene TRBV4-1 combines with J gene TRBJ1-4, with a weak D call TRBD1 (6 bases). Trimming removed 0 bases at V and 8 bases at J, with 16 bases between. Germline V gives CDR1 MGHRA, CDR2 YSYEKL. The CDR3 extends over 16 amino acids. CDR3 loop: CASSQERYREGEKLFF. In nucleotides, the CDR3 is TGCGCCAGCAGCCAAGAACGGTACAGGGAGGGGGAAAAACTGTTTTTT.

CDR3 region: CASSIRAGGETQYF. The DNA of the CDR3 is TGTGCCAGTAGTATACGGGCAGGAGGGGAGACCCAGTACTTC. This chain links TRBV19 with TRBJ2-5; a weak D match, TRBD2 (6 bases). V lost 2 bases and J 5 bases, leaving 12 bases between the germline ends. The CDR3 extends over 14 amino acids. Germline-derived CDR1 and CDR2 are LNHDA and SQIVND (reference sequence).

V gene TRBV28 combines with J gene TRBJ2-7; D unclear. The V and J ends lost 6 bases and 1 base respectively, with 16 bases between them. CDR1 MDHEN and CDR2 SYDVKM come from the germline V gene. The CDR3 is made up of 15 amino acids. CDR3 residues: CASSTLQTLSYEQYF. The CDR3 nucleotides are TGTGCCAGCAGCACCCTTCAGACTCTATCCTACGAGCAGTACTTC.

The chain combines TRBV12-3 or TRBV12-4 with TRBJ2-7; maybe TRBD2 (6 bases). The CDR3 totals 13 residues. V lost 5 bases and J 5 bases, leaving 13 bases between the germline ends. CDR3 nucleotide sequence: TGTGCCAGCAGTGGACTACCCTCTCACGAGCAGTACTTC. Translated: CASSGLPSHEQYF.

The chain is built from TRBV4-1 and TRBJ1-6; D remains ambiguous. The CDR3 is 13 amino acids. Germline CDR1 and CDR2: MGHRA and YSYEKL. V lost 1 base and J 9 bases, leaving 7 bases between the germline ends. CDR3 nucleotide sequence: TGCGCCAGCAGCCAAGGGACGAGTTCACCCCTCCACTTT. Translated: CASSQGTSSPLHF.

The CDR3: CASSFVVGQPQHF. CDR3 nucleotide sequence: TGTGCCAGCAGTTTCGTGGTAGGGCAGCCCCAGCATTTT. The rearrangement links TRBV12-3 or TRBV12-4 to TRBJ1-5; D uncertain. The CDR3 consists of 13 residues. Trimming took 3 bases from V and 7 from J, leaving 10 bases between them.

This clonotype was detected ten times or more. In DNA, the CDR3 is TGTGCCAGCAGTTCCCCCGCCAACTCCTACGAGCAGTACTTC. Protein sequence: CASSSPANSYEQYF. The V gene is TRBV6-2 or TRBV6-3, the J gene TRBJ2-7; no clear D. CDR3 length equals 14 residues. V shed 4 bases and J shed 0 bases, with 10 bases lying between them. Germline loops: CDR1 MNHEY, CDR2 SVGEGT.